The 27 T cell receptor beta chains presented below share a single source sample, sequenced in a study of CXCR3-negative and CXCR3-positive naive CD8 T cells. Through 5' RACE with UMI labels, the TRB cDNA libraries were prepared. TCRdb reprocessed the 5' RACE reads, with one entry per CDR3 protein and no DNA. In total, the table holds about 120,000 distinct CDR3 sequences. Specimen: naive CXCR3- CD8+ T cells from blood. Subset meaning: CD45RO-CCR7+CD27+CD95- naive CD8+ T cells lacking CXCR3 (TNR3-). These TCRs come from a human donor in good health. Some clones in this sample may be carry-over from other donors' samples.

The CDR3 here is CASSVDDTNEQFF. The chain carries TRBV9 and TRBJ2-1. The V gene's germline CDR1 is SGDLS and CDR2 YYNGEE. The CDR3 has 13 amino acids.

The gene calls are TRBV25-1 and TRBJ1-2. The CDR3 length is 15 residues. Germline CDR1 is MGHDK and CDR2 is SYGVNS. CDR3 in amino acids: CASSESSGRFHGYTF.

This rearrangement joins TRBV7-9 to TRBJ2-1; TCRdb reports TRBD1, a call that lacks DNA to check it against. CDR1 and CDR2 from the germline V gene are SEHNR and FQNEAQ (reference sequence). CDR3 size: 14 residues. CDR3: CASSLVDRDNEQFF.

The chain recombines TRBV28 with TRBJ2-2; lacking DNA, the TRBD2 call made by TCRdb goes unchecked. The CDR3 totals 16 residues. Looked up from germline, CDR1 is MDHEN and CDR2 is SYDVKM. CDR3 loop: CASSLILAGGDGELFF.

The chain uses TRBV4-3 and TRBJ2-1; TCRdb names TRBD2, which stays unverified in the absence of DNA. The CDR3 contains 16 residues. Looked up from germline, CDR1 is LGHNA and CDR2 is YSLEER. The CDR3 here is CASSSFGLAGDNEQFF.

This chain connects TRBV28 to TRBJ2-7; lacking DNA, the TRBD2 call made by TCRdb goes unchecked. In germline, CDR1 is MDHEN, CDR2 SYDVKM. The CDR3 runs to 16 residues. CDR3 in amino acids: CASSSPLARNGREQYF. The whole variable domain, remainder taken from reference TRBV28 and TRBJ2-7, is DVKVTQSSRYLVKRTGEKVFLECVQDMDHENMFWYRQDPGLGLRLIYFSYDVKMKEKGDIPEGYSVSREKKERFSLILESASTNQTSMYLCASSSPLARNGREQYFGPGTRLTVT.

V and J are TRBV20-1 and TRBJ1-2; TCRdb designates TRBD1, a call that cannot be tested without DNA. The CDR3 is 14 residues long. Germline V CDR1 and CDR2: DFQATT, SNEGSKA (reference sequence). The CDR3 is CSARGQGDNYGYTF.

The gene calls are TRBV12-3 or TRBV12-4 and TRBJ2-1; checking the TCRdb D call of TRBD2 is not possible without DNA. This CDR3 is 18 amino acids long. Here the CDR3 reads CASSLGGLQNSFYNEQFF.

This sequence joins TRBV29-1 and TRBJ2-1. CDR3 size: 11 residues. CDR1 and CDR2 from the germline V gene are SQVTM and ANQGSEA. CDR3 loop: CSVEWVDEQFF.

The chain employs TRBV29-1 and TRBJ2-7; as DNA is missing, the TRBD2 call by TCRdb cannot be tested. CDR1 is SQVTM, CDR2 ANQGSEA, per germline. The CDR3 loop spans 14 amino acids. CDR3 amino acids: CSAAFPWEAHEQYF.

The gene calls are TRBV12-3 or TRBV12-4 and TRBJ2-7. This CDR3 region has 11 residues. CDR3: CASSENYEQYF.

V gene TRBV7-8 combines with J gene TRBJ2-7; lacking DNA, the TRBD1 call made by TCRdb goes unchecked. The CDR3 consists of 16 residues. CDR1 is SGHVS and CDR2 is FQNEAQ in the germline V gene. CDR3 loop: CASSWAGQDVSYEQYF.

The chain has TRBV29-1 and TRBJ1-1; the TRBD1 assignment by TCRdb is unverifiable without DNA. The germline V gene has CDR1 SQVTM and CDR2 ANQGSEA. The CDR3 extends over 12 amino acids. CDR3 amino acids: CSVGTGGTEAFF.

The chain uses TRBV27 and TRBJ1-2. Germline-derived CDR1 and CDR2 are MNHEY and SMNVEV (reference sequence). The CDR3 runs 13 residues. Here the CDR3 reads CASSLVVGSGYTF.

The chain has TRBV11-2 and TRBJ1-2; TCRdb names TRBD1, which stays unverified in the absence of DNA. CDR1 and CDR2 (germline): SGHAT, FQNNGV. The CDR3 runs 13 residues. CDR3 region: CASSSTGGYGYTF.

The chain links TRBV29-1 to TRBJ2-7; the TCRdb call, TRBD1, lacks DNA for checking. Germline lookup yields CDR1 SQVTM and CDR2 ANQGSEA. This CDR3 region has 12 residues. CDR3 residues: CSVEAGAYEQYF.

The chain has TRBV6-6 and TRBJ2-5; TCRdb lists TRBD2, though no DNA is available to test this call. The germline V gene has CDR1 MNHNY and CDR2 SVGAGI (reference sequence). The length of the CDR3 is 18 residues. The CDR3: CASSYSRVTSGRKETQYF.

CDR3: CASSQRAINEQFF. V usage is TRBV4-1 and J usage is TRBJ2-1. Germline CDR1 MGHRA, CDR2 YSYEKL. This CDR3 contains 13 residues.

The chain carries TRBV6-5 and TRBJ1-5; TCRdb designates TRBD1, a call that cannot be tested without DNA. Per germline, CDR1 MNHEY and CDR2 SVGAGI. The CDR3 covers 16 residues. The chain's CDR3 is CASSDGQGWGNQPQHF.

The chain employs TRBV27 and TRBJ2-7; TCRdb selects TRBD1, and the lack of DNA leaves this call unchecked. This CDR3 is built from 14 residues. CDR1 and CDR2 (germline): MNHEY, SMNVEV (reference sequence). Here the CDR3 reads CAGSLSFTGSEQYF.

V gene TRBV21-1 combines with J gene TRBJ2-1; the D gene TCRdb calls, TRBD2, cannot be checked with no DNA. TRBV21-1 is marked as a pseudogene. The CDR3 sequence is 17 residues long. The CDR3 reads CASSKGTVAGGSNEQFF.

The chain links TRBV29-1 to TRBJ2-2; the TCRdb call, TRBD1, lacks DNA for checking. Germline-derived CDR1 and CDR2 are SQVTM and ANQGSEA. CDR3 length: 15 residues. The CDR3 loop reads CSVIPGTENTGELFF.

The chain uses TRBV7-6 and TRBJ1-3; TCRdb's D call, TRBD1, is unchecked because there is no DNA. CDR3 length: 18 residues. The germline V gene has CDR1 SGHVS and CDR2 FNYEAQ. This chain's CDR3 is CASSLAPLNDRAGNTIYF.

The V call is TRBV28, the J call TRBJ2-1; TCRdb selects TRBD1, and the lack of DNA leaves this call unchecked. CDR3 length: 17 residues. Germline assignment: CDR1 MDHEN and CDR2 SYDVKM. This chain's CDR3 is CASSSRTGGTTYNEQFF.

This rearrangement joins TRBV28 to TRBJ2-5; no DNA is available, so the TRBD1 call from TCRdb remains unchecked. Germline V gives CDR1 MDHEN, CDR2 SYDVKM. The CDR3 length is 11 residues. CDR3 sequence reads: CASGGGETQYF.

The chain links TRBV3-1 to TRBJ1-3. This CDR3 is built from 16 residues. Germline loops: CDR1 LGHDT, CDR2 YNNKEL (reference sequence). CDR3 loop: CASSQDLPDPGNTIYF.

CDR3 loop: CASSTAGEQYF. The chain couples TRBV6-6 to TRBJ2-7; TCRdb picks TRBD2, but there is no DNA to check that call. The CDR3 extends over 11 amino acids. Germline lookup yields CDR1 MNHNY and CDR2 SVGAGI (reference sequence).